These 8 T cell receptor beta chains were sequenced from one sample in a study of identical twins. TCRdb re-derived calls from the 5' RACE reads in MiXCR, one entry per CDR3 protein. The table lists about 700,000 distinct CDR3 sequences, more than 6.5% of them singletons. This sample also appeared in a second study, on yellow fever vaccine responses in identical twins.

The material sequenced was PBMCs. The receptors stem from a woman aged 18-29 years in good health.

This clonotype was seen many times. V usage is TRBV2 and J usage is TRBJ2-5; D possibly uses TRBD1 or TRBD2 (5 bases each). Trimming cost V 6 bases and J 4 bases, with 18 bases left between them. There are 15 residues in the CDR3. Germline V gene lookup returns CDR1 SNHLY and CDR2 FYNNEI. The CDR3, as DNA: TGTGCCAGCAGCCCCGGTACGAGGGGCAGAGAGACCCAGTACTTC. As protein: CASSPGTRGRETQYF.

The chain carries TRBV15 and TRBJ2-1, with 11 bases fitting TRBD2. The CDR3 has 18 amino acids. Trimming cost V 1 base and J 7 bases; bases outside gene matches: 12. The germline CDR1 and CDR2 sequences are LNHNV and YYDKDF (reference sequence). This CDR3 reads CATSRVLAGGIPRNEQFF. The DNA of the CDR3 is TGTGCCACCAGCAGAGTCCTAGCGGGGGGTATCCCCCGGAATGAGCAGTTCTTC.

There are a few counts of this clonotype. In nucleotides, the CDR3 is TGTGCCAGCAGCTTGGTGTTTAACACCATATATTTT. Protein sequence: CASSLVFNTIYF. The chain employs TRBV7-9 and TRBJ1-3; D gene unclear. In germline, CDR1 is SEHNR, CDR2 FQNEAQ (reference sequence). The germline V and J ends were trimmed by 3 bases and 7 bases, with 7 bases remaining between them. The CDR3 length is 12 residues.

The V gene is TRBV20-1, the J gene TRBJ2-1, with a possible D match to TRBD1 (5 bases). The V gene lost 6 bases and the J gene lost 6 bases, with 6 bases spanning the gap. Germline V gene lookup returns CDR1 DFQATT and CDR2 SNEGSKA (reference sequence). CDR3 size: 10 residues. The CDR3 coding sequence is TGCAGTGCAGGGGCCAATGAGCAGTTCTTC. Protein sequence: CSAGANEQFF.

This clonotype was seen ten or more times. This sequence joins TRBV10-3 and TRBJ1-3; D is possibly TRBD1 (6 bases). The CDR3 has 13 residues. The germline CDR1 and CDR2 sequences are ENHRY and SYGVKD. Trimming shortened V by 9 bases and J by 1 base, and 10 bases separated the two germline ends. CDR3 sequence (DNA): TGTGCCATAAAGGGGGGTTCTGGAAACACCATATATTTT. It is translated as CAIKGGSGNTIYF.

The V and J genes are TRBV29-1 and TRBJ2-3, with D tentatively TRBD2 (6 bases). Trimming left V 4 bases short and J 0 bases short, with 14 bases between. The CDR3 covers 15 residues. Germline-derived CDR1 and CDR2 are SQVTM and ANQGSEA. The CDR3 region has the DNA TGCAGCGTTGTTTATCGGGGGTCTAGCACAGATACGCAGTATTTT. Translation: CSVVYRGSSTDTQYF.

The chain has TRBV5-5 and TRBJ2-5; possibly TRBD1 for D (5 bases). Germline CDR1 SGHKS, CDR2 YYEKEE (reference sequence). The V gene lost 4 bases and the J gene lost 5 bases, with 12 bases spanning the gap. The CDR3 spans 13 residues. The CDR3 region is CASSDPWGETQYF. CDR3 sequence (DNA): TGTGCCAGCAGCGATCCCTGGGGCGAGACCCAGTACTTC.

In this sample, this clonotype turned up a few times. The V call is TRBV3-1, the J call TRBJ2-7; the match to TRBD2 covers 9 bases. Looked up from germline, CDR1 is LGHDT and CDR2 is YNNKEL (reference sequence). V dropped 5 bases and J dropped 1; count of bases not matched to a gene: 6. The CDR3 sequence is 15 residues long. The CDR3 here is CASSFTSGRSYEQYF. The CDR3 DNA reads TGTGCCAGCAGCTTTACTAGCGGGCGTTCCTACGAGCAGTACTTC.